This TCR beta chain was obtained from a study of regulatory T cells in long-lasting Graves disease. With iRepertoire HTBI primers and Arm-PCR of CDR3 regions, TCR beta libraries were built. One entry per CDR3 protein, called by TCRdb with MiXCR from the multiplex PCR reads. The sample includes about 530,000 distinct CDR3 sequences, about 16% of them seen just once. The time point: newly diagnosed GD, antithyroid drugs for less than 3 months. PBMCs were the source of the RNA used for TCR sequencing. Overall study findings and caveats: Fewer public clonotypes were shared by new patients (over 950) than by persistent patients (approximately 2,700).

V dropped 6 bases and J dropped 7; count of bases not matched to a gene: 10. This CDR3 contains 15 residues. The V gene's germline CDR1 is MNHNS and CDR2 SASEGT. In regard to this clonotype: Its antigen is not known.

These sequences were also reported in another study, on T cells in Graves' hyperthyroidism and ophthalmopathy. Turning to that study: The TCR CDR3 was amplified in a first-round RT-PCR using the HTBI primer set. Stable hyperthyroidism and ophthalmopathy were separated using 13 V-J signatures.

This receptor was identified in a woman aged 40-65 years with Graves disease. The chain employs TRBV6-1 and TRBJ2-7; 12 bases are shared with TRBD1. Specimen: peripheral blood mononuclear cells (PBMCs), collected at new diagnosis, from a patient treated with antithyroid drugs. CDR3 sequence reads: CASSIRDRGLGEQYF. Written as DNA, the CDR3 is TGTGCCAGCAGCATCCGGGACAGGGGGCTTGGGGAGCAGTACTTC.